This entry describes one T cell receptor beta chain. This sample stems from a study of T cell responses to AZD1222 COVID-19 vaccine. The protocol was immunoSEQ multiplex PCR, while the TCRdb copy is restricted to in-frame clones and leaves out a portion. The sample gives some 170,000 clones, roughly 88% of which show up once; over 4% is in the top ten. This TCR was recovered from an adult who received the AZD1222 COVID-19 vaccine. Sequencing used peripheral blood, obtained 28 days after the second AZD1222 dose.

The CDR3 protein is CSAQTRGGTEAFF. The CDR3 DNA reads TGCAGCGCCCAAACGAGGGGCGGCACTGAAGCTTTCTTT. The chain couples TRBV29-1 to TRBJ1-1; D might be TRBD1 (5 bases). Trimming pared 7 bases from V and 4 bases from J, leaving 16 bases between. The CDR3 has 13 amino acids. Looked up from germline, CDR1 is SQVTM and CDR2 is ANQGSEA. Filled out from reference TRBV29-1 and TRBJ1-1, the complete variable domain reads SAVISQKPSRDICQRGTSLTIQCQVDSQVTMMFWYRQQPGQSLTLIATANQGSEATYESGFVIDKFPISRPNLTFSTLTVSNMSPEDSSIYLCSAQTRGGTEAFFGQGTRLTVV.